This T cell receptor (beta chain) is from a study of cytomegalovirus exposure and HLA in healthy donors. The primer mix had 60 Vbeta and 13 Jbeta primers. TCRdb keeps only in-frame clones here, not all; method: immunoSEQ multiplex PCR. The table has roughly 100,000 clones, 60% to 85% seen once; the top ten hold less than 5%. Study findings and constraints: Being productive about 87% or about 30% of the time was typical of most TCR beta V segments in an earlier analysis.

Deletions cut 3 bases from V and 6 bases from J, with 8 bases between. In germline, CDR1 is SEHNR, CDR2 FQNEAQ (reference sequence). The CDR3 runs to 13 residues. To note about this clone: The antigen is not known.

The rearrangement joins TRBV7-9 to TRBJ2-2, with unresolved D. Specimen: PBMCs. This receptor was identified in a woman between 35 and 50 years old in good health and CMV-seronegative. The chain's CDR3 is CASSFPVSGELFF. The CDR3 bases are TGTGCCAGCAGCTTCCCGGTTTCCGGGGAGCTGTTTTTT.